Described below is a single T cell receptor beta chain sequence and its context. It lacks a known antigen. Base qualities are not provided; no much larger clone lies one nucleotide away. The CDR3 regions of human TCRbeta chains were analyzed by immunosequencing. The published analysis was carried out like this. Repertoire TCRs were checked for matches against a reference library of SARS-CoV-2-specific TCRs that had been generated using the MIRA antigen-specificity platform. Breadth was defined as the fraction of unique TCRs that were SARS-CoV-2-associated. Depth was defined as the fraction of total T cells that were SARS-CoV-2-associated. Each spike-specific TCR was assigned to its reactive spike region and to a CD4 or CD8 class using the MIRA data. Log10-transformed breadth and depth values were compared by one-way ANOVA with Sidak's multiple comparisons tests. TCRdb obtained this table from immuneACCESS and retained in-frame rearrangements with V and J assigned. These tables miss some clones; where compared with another copy, unresolved V genes account for less than half of the shortfall, and the remainder is unexplained. Clonal size and the V and J genes are those of that table, whereas D and trimming came from the DNA. Present in this sample are approximately 82,000 clones, about 85% of which were seen just once. The top ten constitute less than 15% of the sample.

This record comes from a study of T cell responses to AZD1222 COVID-19 vaccine (dated by TCRdb to about 2021). With respect to the entire study: Because spike-specific TCR depth and breadth did not differ between the two schedules, AZD1222 recipients who got a second dose at roughly 4 weeks were pooled with those who got a second dose at roughly 12 weeks. TCR sequencing covered fewer than 250 trial participants: 200 to 220 given two doses of AZD1222 and approximately 25 given two doses of MenACWY control vaccine. Enrollment into the trials was organized by age into subgroups of 18-55, 56-69 and 70-plus years, and those subgroups contained about 160, 30 and 59 TCR-sequenced participants, respectively. Overall study results and their limits: Epitopes outside the regions mutated in the B.1.351 and B.1.1.7 variants were reportedly recognized by nearly half of the unique spike-specific TCRs. Most participants were white British and females outnumbered males, and the authors suggested that clonal diversity may have been underestimated. The vaccine-associated CD4 TCRs covered the entire spike protein, and the dominant responses fell in regions 160-218 and 743-854. No day 14 peak-response samples were available, so repertoires were characterized only after the peak T cell response. A significant rise in spike-specific TCR breadth and depth was observed after two AZD1222 doses relative to day 0 and relative to MenACWY recipients. The 56-69-year group was small, and its depth increase did not reach significance, likely because of low power. Only a handful of AZD1222 recipients were SARS-CoV-2 seropositive at baseline, limiting conclusions about previously exposed vaccinees.

For CDR1 and CDR2, the germline V gene lists SNHLY and FYNNEI. Including cysteine and phenylalanine, the CDR3 has 12 amino acids. Just CDR3 DNA is preserved here, 36 bases in frame from base 1. Trimming takes 8 bases from V and 5 bases from J, and the germline ends sit 12 bases apart. This specimen's time point label, per the study, means: baseline before first vaccination. Vaccinee samples were obtained from the UK trials COV001 and COV002, which included a single-blind randomized controlled phase 2/3 trial of AZD1222 (ChAdOx1 nCoV-19) in healthy adults. For TCRbeta chain sequencing, PBMC samples from trial participants were taken at day 0 and at day 28 after the second dose.

The TCR originated in an adult in good health. Sample: peripheral blood, taken on day 0 of AZD1222 vaccination. The chain joins TRBV2 to TRBJ1-1; no D gene call is confident. CDR3 reads: CASGEGWTEAFF. The nucleotide sequence reads TGTGCCAGCGGGGAGGGCTGGACTGAAGCTTTCTTT.